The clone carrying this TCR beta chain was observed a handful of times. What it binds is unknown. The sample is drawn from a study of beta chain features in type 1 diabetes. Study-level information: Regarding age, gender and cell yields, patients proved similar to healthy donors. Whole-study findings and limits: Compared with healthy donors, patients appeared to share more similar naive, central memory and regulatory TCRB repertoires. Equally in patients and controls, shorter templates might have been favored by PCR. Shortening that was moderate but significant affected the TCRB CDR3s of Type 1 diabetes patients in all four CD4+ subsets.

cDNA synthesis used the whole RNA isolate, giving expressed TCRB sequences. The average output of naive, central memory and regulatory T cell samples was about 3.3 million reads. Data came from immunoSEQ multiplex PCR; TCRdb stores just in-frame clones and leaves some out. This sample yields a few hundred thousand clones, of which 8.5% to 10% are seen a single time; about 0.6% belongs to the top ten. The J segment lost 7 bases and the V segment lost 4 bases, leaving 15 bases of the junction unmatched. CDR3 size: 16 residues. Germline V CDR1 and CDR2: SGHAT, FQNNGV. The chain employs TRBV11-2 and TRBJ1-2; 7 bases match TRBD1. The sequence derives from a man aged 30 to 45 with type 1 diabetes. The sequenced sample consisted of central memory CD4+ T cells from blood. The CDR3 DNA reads TGTGCCAGCAGCTCACAGACAGGGCAAGCGTACGGTGGCTACACCTTC. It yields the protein CASSSQTGQAYGGYTF. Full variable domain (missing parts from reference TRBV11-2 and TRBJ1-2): EAGVAQSPRYKIIEKRQSVAFWCNPISGHATLYWYQQILGQGPKLLIQFQNNGVVDDSQLPKDRFSAERLKGVDSTLKIQPAKLEDSAVYLCASSSQTGQAYGGYTFGSGTRLTVV.